These T cell receptor beta chains were read from a single sample in a study of blood T cell repertoires in COVID-19. TCRdb's table, derived via immunoSEQ multiplex PCR, lists solely in-frame clones and lacks some. The sample holds fewer than 300,000 clones, under 90% seen once. The sample comprised peripheral blood. The receptors shown here come from a woman aged 18-30 years with acute or convalescent COVID-19. CDR3s include the opening cysteine and the closing phenylalanine or tryptophan. The D gene is left open where the match is weak. Expanded clones are given a class, and other clones once, few, many or no size at all.

TRBD1,.,TRBJ1-1,TRBV19,16,TGTGCCAGTAGAAACGGACAGGGGAAGGGGAACACTGAAGCTTTCTTT,CASRNGQGKGNTEAFF
TRBD2,.,TRBJ2-7,TRBV4-3,17,TGCGCCAGCAGCCAAGAGGGGGCGGGAGGCCCGTTCTACGAGCAGTACTTC,CASSQEGAGGPFYEQYF
.,once,TRBJ1-6,TRBV7-2,17,TGTGCCAGCAGCTTAGACGGACTCAGGAGTGGGAATTCACCCCTCCACTTT,CASSLDGLRSGNSPLHF
.,.,TRBJ1-3,TRBV7-2,15,TGTGCCAGCAGCTTCGGCGACAGGAAAGGAAACACCATATATTTT,CASSFGDRKGNTIYF
.,.,TRBJ1-5,TRBV6-6,15,TGTGCCAGCAGCCCTGGGGGGTTTCGCAATCAGCCCCAGCATTTT,CASSPGGFRNQPQHF
TRBD2,.,TRBJ2-7,TRBV28,13,TGTGCCAGCAGTCCCGGGGGGGGCTACGAGCAGTACTTC,CASSPGGGYEQYF
.,.,TRBJ1-2,TRBV6-2/TRBV6-3,15,TGTGCCAGCAGTTACAATACGACAAGTTTCTATGGCTACACCTTC,CASSYNTTSFYGYTF
.,.,TRBJ2-1,TRBV6-5,14,TGTGCCAGCACTAAGCGGGACAACTACAATGAGCAGTTCTTC,CASTKRDNYNEQFF
TRBD1,.,TRBJ2-7,TRBV28,19,TGTGCCAGCAGTTTAACAGGGGGCTGGCGGGAGTCCCTCTCCTACGAGCAGTACTTC,CASSLTGGWRESLSYEQYF
TRBD2,.,TRBJ2-5,TRBV5-6,15,TGTGCCAGCAGCTCGGGACTAGCGGGCCAAGAGACCCAGTACTTC,CASSSGLAGQETQYF
.,once,TRBJ2-1,TRBV28,17,TGTGCCAGCAGTTTTCCAGCGACAGGCTACTCCTACAATGAGCAGTTCTTC,CASSFPATGYSYNEQFF
.,.,TRBJ1-2,TRBV30,13,TGTGCCTGGAGTGTACCCATGAGTTATGGCTACACCTTC,CAWSVPMSYGYTF
.,.,TRBJ1-6,TRBV9,13,TGTGCCAGCAGCGATGAGGTTTTGTCACCCCTCCACTTT,CASSDEVLSPLHF
TRBD2,.,TRBJ2-5,TRBV10-3,16,TGTGCCATCAGTGAGTCAGCGGGAGGCCTCCAAGAGACCCAGTACTTC,CAISESAGGLQETQYF
TRBD1,.,TRBJ1-2,TRBV5-1,15,TGCGCCAGCAGCTTGGTCTCAGGGGGCAACTATGGCTACACCTTC,CASSLVSGGNYGYTF
.,.,TRBJ1-1,TRBV6-6,12,TGTGCCAGCAGGACAGGGAACACTGAAGCTTTCTTT,CASRTGNTEAFF
.,few,TRBJ1-6,TRBV3-1/TRBV3-2,15,TGTGCCAGCAGCTCCACCGGCGGCAGTACATCACCCCTCCACTTT,CASSSTGGSTSPLHF
.,.,TRBJ1-6,TRBV6-4,17,TGTGCCAGCGGGCCTAATTCAGGGGACCCCTATAATTCACCCCTCCACTTT,CASGPNSGDPYNSPLHF
.,.,TRBJ1-2,TRBV28,14,TGTGCCAGCAGTGGTCCGAACTCAAACTATGGCTACACCTTC,CASSGPNSNYGYTF
.,.,TRBJ1-2,TRBV4-3,14,TGCGCCAGCAGCCAAGTTTCCGGGGACTATGGCTACACCTTC,CASSQVSGDYGYTF
.,.,TRBJ2-5,TRBV21-1,14,TGTGCCAGCAGCAAAGGGACAGGGACAGAGACCCAGTACTTC,CASSKGTGTETQYF
.,.,TRBJ1-2,TRBV12-3/TRBV12-4,13,TGTGCCAGCAACACAGACAGGAACTATGGCTACACCTTC,CASNTDRNYGYTF
.,.,TRBJ1-1,TRBV19,13,TGTGCCAGTAGCTTCAGGGGTAACACTGAAGCTTTCTTT,CASSFRGNTEAFF
.,.,TRBJ2-2,TRBV14,18,TGTGCCAGCAGCCAATTATCGGTCCCTAGCGTTAACACCGGGGAGCTGTTTTTT,CASSQLSVPSVNTGELFF
.,.,TRBJ2-6,TRBV11-2,16,TGTGCCAGCAGACGACTAGGGGTCTCTGGGGCCAACGTCCTGACTTTC,CASRRLGVSGANVLTF
.,.,TRBJ2-3,TRBV11-2,18,TGTGCCAGCAGCTTAGGGGACTTCACGGGAAGGAGCACAGATACGCAGTATTTT,CASSLGDFTGRSTDTQYF
.,once,TRBJ1-1,TRBV6-6,15,TGTGCCAGCAGTTATCTCTGGGGGCCCAACACTGAAGCTTTCTTT,CASSYLWGPNTEAFF
.,.,TRBJ2-1,TRBV7-9,18,TGTGCCAGCAGCTTAGCGGTCTCGACAGACTTCTCCTACAATGAGCAGTTCTTC,CASSLAVSTDFSYNEQFF
.,.,TRBJ2-1,TRBV11-3,16,TGTGCCAGCAGCTCCGGTGGGGGAGGTTCCTACAATGAGCAGTTCTTC,CASSSGGGGSYNEQFF
TRBD1,.,TRBJ2-7,TRBV19,15,TGTGCCAGTAGTGACAGGGGTGACAGCTCCTACGAGCAGTACTTC,CASSDRGDSSYEQYF
TRBD2,.,TRBJ2-1,TRBV7-6,16,TGTGCCAGCAGCTTGACATGGCGGGAGAGAAACAATGAGCAGTTCTTC,CASSLTWRERNNEQFF
.,.,TRBJ2-5,TRBV5-1,13,TGCGCCAGCAGCTTGGCGTACCAAGAGACCCAGTACTTC,CASSLAYQETQYF
.,.,TRBJ2-1,TRBV30,15,TGTGCCTGGAGTGTAGGGGGGGGGCCCCTAAATGAGCAGTTCTTC,CAWSVGGGPLNEQFF
TRBD2,.,TRBJ2-2,TRBV2,15,TGTGCCAGCGAGGGAGTAGCGGGAGACACCGGGGAGCTGTTTTTT,CASEGVAGDTGELFF
TRBD2,few,TRBJ2-7,TRBV7-6,16,TGTGCCAGCAGCTTAGTTCCTAGCGGGAGGGCCGGGGAGCAGTACTTC,CASSLVPSGRAGEQYF
.,.,TRBJ1-2,TRBV4-1,15,TGCGCCAGCAGCCAAGATCGAGCCGTCTCCTATGGCTACACCTTC,CASSQDRAVSYGYTF
.,few,TRBJ1-1,TRBV6-5,15,TGTGCCAGCAGTTACTCGGGTGGAGGGAACACTGAAGCTTTCTTT,CASSYSGGGNTEAFF